Shown below are 32 T cell receptor beta chains from a single sample sequenced in a study of PD-1 blockade in mismatch repair-deficient tumors. Sequencing used immunoSEQ multiplex PCR; TCRdb keeps in-frame clones, though not all of them. The profile shows roughly 120,000 clones, 85% to 90% of them singletons. Sequencing was performed on peripheral blood, taken approximately 72 weeks after starting pembrolizumab. These receptors all stem from an adult with mismatch repair-deficient cancer.

The V and J genes are TRBV5-8 and TRBJ2-5; TRBD1 matches at 8 bases. The CDR3 loop spans 16 amino acids. CDR1 is SGHTS, CDR2 YDEGEE, per germline. V lost 2 bases to trimming and J lost 3 bases; unmatched junction nucleotides: 9. The CDR3 sequence is CASSFRRGQEEETQYF. The CDR3 nucleotides read TGTGCCAGCAGCTTCCGGAGGGGACAGGAGGAAGAGACCCAGTACTTC.

This chain connects TRBV10-3 to TRBJ2-7, with 12 bases aligning to TRBD1. The V gene's germline CDR1 is ENHRY and CDR2 SYGVKD. Trimming at V came to 3 bases and at J to 9 bases, leaving 12 bases not matched to a gene. The CDR3 is 16 amino acids. Here the CDR3 DNA reads TGTGCCATCAGTGACGAGTTAGGGGACAGGGGGCCCGGGCAGTACTTC. Translating it yields CAISDELGDRGPGQYF.

V gene TRBV7-9 combines with J gene TRBJ2-5; D gene uncertain. V was pared by 5 bases and J by 8 bases, with 21 bases between. The germline gives CDR1 SEHNR, CDR2 FQNEAQ (reference sequence). CDR3 length equals 15 residues. CDR3 nucleotides: TGTGCCAGCAGCCAAGGGTTCATTCGACCTAACACCCAGTACTTC. Amino acid sequence: CASSQGFIRPNTQYF.

J is TRBJ2-5 and V is TRBV5-1, with a possible D match to TRBD1 (6 bases). The CDR3 is 15 amino acids. Trimming took 0 bases from V and 6 from J, leaving 15 bases between them. The V gene's germline CDR1 is SGHRS and CDR2 YFSETQ. The CDR3 DNA is TGCGCCAGCAGCTTGGCCTGGGGGCAGCAACAGACCCAGTACTTC. Translation gives CASSLAWGQQQTQYF.

This chain connects TRBV6-5 to TRBJ1-5, with TRBD1 identical over 9 bases. Germline V gives CDR1 MNHEY, CDR2 SVGAGI. With V trimmed by 4 bases and J by 7 bases, 2 bases remained unmatched. The CDR3 sequence is 13 residues long. CDR3 DNA sequence: TGTGCCAGCAGTTTACAGGGGGCCCAGCCCCAGCATTTT. It codes for CASSLQGAQPQHF.

The chain joins TRBV5-5 to TRBJ2-7; D not resolved. The CDR3 runs to 11 residues. Trimming shortened V by 5 bases and J by 6 bases, and 9 bases separated the two germline ends. Germline-derived CDR1 and CDR2 are SGHKS and YYEKEE (reference sequence). CDR3 DNA: TGTGCCAGCAGTCCCGGACCCGAGCAGTACTTC. Protein: CASSPGPEQYF.

The CDR3 nucleotides are TGTGCCAGTAGTATAGCTTACAGCGCTACGCAGTATTTT. The encoded protein is CASSIAYSATQYF. The V call is TRBV19, the J call TRBJ2-3; D unclear. The CDR3 has 13 residues. V was clipped by 1 base and J by 8 bases, with 10 bases between them. In germline, CDR1 is LNHDA, CDR2 SQIVND (reference sequence).

This chain connects TRBV9 to TRBJ2-1, with no clear D. CDR3 size: 11 residues. Trimming took off 4 bases at V and 8 bases at J, with 7 bases between the two ends. Germline values: CDR1 SGDLS, CDR2 YYNGEE. Here the CDR3 DNA reads TGTGCCAGCAGCCTTGAGGATGAGCAGTTCTTC. Protein: CASSLEDEQFF.

The J gene is TRBJ2-7, the V gene TRBV13, with 9 bases matching TRBD1. V dropped 5 bases and J dropped 7; count of bases not matched to a gene: 6. Germline CDR1 PRHDT, CDR2 FYEKMQ (reference sequence). The CDR3 loop spans 13 amino acids. CDR3: CASSGTGSEEQYF. The DNA of the CDR3 is TGTGCCAGCAGCGGGACAGGGAGTGAGGAGCAGTACTTC.

The CDR3 coding sequence is TGTGCCAGCAGCTCTGGGGGGCCAAATCAGCCCCAGCATTTT. Protein sequence: CASSSGGPNQPQHF. The gene calls are TRBV7-9 and TRBJ1-5, with a tentative D call TRBD1 (6 bases). This CDR3 region has 14 residues. Germline CDR1 SEHNR, CDR2 FQNEAQ (reference sequence). V lost 4 bases and J lost 4, with 11 bases in between.

V and J are TRBV28 and TRBJ2-7; 12 bases agree with TRBD2. Germline V CDR1 and CDR2: MDHEN, SYDVKM. Germline trimming cut 2 bases from V and 3 bases from J; bases unmatched to any gene: 2. The CDR3 totals 15 residues. CDR3 sequence (DNA): TGTGCCAGCAGTTTACCTAGCGGGAGGGACTACGAGCAGTACTTC. Its translation: CASSLPSGRDYEQYF.

This rearrangement joins TRBV4-2 to TRBJ2-7; 8 bases fit TRBD2. There are 15 residues in the CDR3. J was trimmed by 2 bases and V by 1 base; bases with no gene match: 4. CDR1 and CDR2 (germline): LGHNA, YNFKEQ. As DNA, the CDR3 is TGTGCCAGCAGCCAAGTAACGGGAGGGACCTACGAGCAGTACTTC. It specifies CASSQVTGGTYEQYF.

V and J are TRBV28 and TRBJ1-2; D unclear. Germline V CDR1 and CDR2: MDHEN, SYDVKM. Trimming removed 4 bases from V and 5 bases from J, with 14 bases in between. The CDR3 is made up of 14 amino acids. CDR3 nucleotide sequence: TGTGCCAGCAGTTCCCCGACACTCCGGTATGGCTACACCTTC. Translation gives CASSSPTLRYGYTF.

The genes are TRBV5-8 and TRBJ2-1, with TRBD1 matching over 11 bases. The V and J ends lost 6 bases and 7 bases, in that order; junction bases with no gene match: 9. This CDR3 spans 15 amino acids. Germline CDR1 and CDR2: SGHTS and YDEGEE. CDR3 residues: CASTLGTGGRNEQFF. DNA for the CDR3: TGTGCCAGCACCTTAGGGACAGGGGGTAGGAATGAGCAGTTCTTC.

The V call is TRBV4-1, the J call TRBJ2-1; D may be TRBD1 or TRBD2 (5 bases each). The CDR3 totals 15 residues. Between the trimmed V and J ends, which lost 0 bases and 4 bases, there was a span of 10 bases. Germline V gene data show CDR1 as MGHRA and CDR2 as YSYEKL. DNA of the CDR3: TGCGCCAGCAGCCAAGATTTGGGGGTATACAATGAGCAGTTCTTC. Its protein is CASSQDLGVYNEQFF.

J is TRBJ2-7 and V is TRBV7-2; D gene uncertain. The CDR3 loop spans 13 amino acids. Germline CDR1 SGHTA, CDR2 FQGNSA. Trimming cost V 2 bases and J 3 bases, with 8 bases left between them. CDR3 nucleotides: TGTGCCAGCAGCTTAAGGCAGGACTACGAGCAGTACTTC. This sequence encodes CASSLRQDYEQYF.

This chain joins TRBV6-1 and TRBJ1-2; D may be TRBD1 (6 bases). Germline V lookup: CDR1 MNHNS, CDR2 SASEGT. The CDR3 totals 11 residues. The V end was cut by 10 bases, the J end by 4 bases, with 10 bases between. CDR3 amino acids: CATEQGYGYTF. The CDR3, as DNA: TGTGCCACCGAACAGGGCTATGGCTACACCTTC.

The chain links TRBV28 to TRBJ2-7, with 7 bases that match TRBD1. Germline V gene sequence: CDR1 MDHEN, CDR2 SYDVKM. This CDR3 spans 15 amino acids. The V gene end was trimmed by 3 bases and the J gene end by 1 base; junction bases not matched to a gene: 6. The CDR3, as DNA: TGTGCCAGCAGTTTGGGGACAGCGATATCCTACGAGCAGTACTTC. Translating gives CASSLGTAISYEQYF.

The chain joins TRBV7-9 to TRBJ2-7, with 9 bases that match TRBD2. The CDR3 totals 16 residues. V gave up 1 base and J gave up 2 bases; unmatched junction bases: 6. CDR1 and CDR2 (germline): SEHNR, FQNEAQ (reference sequence). The CDR3 DNA follows: TGTGCCAGCAGCTTAGGAGCTAGCGGGAATCCCTACGAGCAGTACTTC. Translation gives CASSLGASGNPYEQYF.

The V call is TRBV29-1, the J call TRBJ2-7; 8 bases fit TRBD2. Germline CDR1 and CDR2: SQVTM and ANQGSEA. The CDR3 runs 13 residues. Losses at the gene ends were 4 bases for V and 5 bases for J; bases not matched to a gene: 7. This chain's CDR3 is CSVASGSFNEQYF. CDR3 nucleotide sequence: TGCAGCGTTGCGAGCGGGAGCTTTAACGAGCAGTACTTC.

The chain carries TRBV7-8 and TRBJ1-2; D gene unclear. Germline V CDR1 and CDR2: SGHVS, FQNEAQ. The CDR3 sequence is 15 residues long. The V end lost 5 bases, the J end lost 3 bases, and 16 bases lay between the germline ends. CDR3 region: CASSPNGDLYYGYTF. In DNA form, the CDR3 reads TGTGCCAGCAGCCCGAATGGGGATCTTTACTATGGCTACACCTTC. Supplemented by reference TRBV7-8 and TRBJ1-2, the full variable domain reads GAGVSQSPRYKVAKRGQDVALRCDPISGHVSLFWYQQALGQGPEFLTYFQNEAQLDKSGLPSDRFFAERPEGSVSTLKIQRTQQEDSAVYLCASSPNGDLYYGYTFGSGTRLTVV.

This clone has just one count. V usage is TRBV27 and J usage is TRBJ2-1, with no clear D. The V end was cut by 4 bases, the J end by 4 bases, with 8 bases between. The CDR3 runs 13 residues. Germline-derived CDR1 and CDR2 are MNHEY and SMNVEV (reference sequence). The CDR3 coding sequence is TGTGCCAGCAGTTCCAGTTGGTACAATGAGCAGTTCTTC. This translates into CASSSSWYNEQFF.

This chain joins TRBV9 and TRBJ1-4; TRBD1 might be the D (5 bases). Germline CDR1 SGDLS, CDR2 YYNGEE. Between the trimmed V and J ends, which lost 0 bases and 7 bases, there was a span of 13 bases. CDR3 length equals 15 residues. The CDR3 DNA reads as TGTGCCAGCAGCGTAGCCGCCGGGACCAGTGAAAAACTGTTTTTT. It yields the protein CASSVAAGTSEKLFF. Together with reference TRBV9 and TRBJ1-4, the CDR3 gives the full variable domain: DSGVTQTPKHLITATGQRVTLRCSPRSGDLSVYWYQQSLDQGLQFLIQYYNGEERAKGNILERFSAQQFPDLHSELNLSSLELGDSALYFCASSVAAGTSEKLFFGSGTQLSVL.

The V and J genes are TRBV7-9 and TRBJ2-3; TRBD1 aligns across 8 bases. This CDR3 is built from 11 residues. Germline assignment: CDR1 SEHNR and CDR2 FQNEAQ (reference sequence). The J segment lost 10 bases and the V segment lost 10 bases, leaving 7 bases of the junction unmatched. The CDR3 bases are TGTGCCACCATGCAGGGGGCTGCGCAGTATTTT. Amino acid sequence: CATMQGAAQYF.

The chain combines TRBV5-6 with TRBJ2-3; no clear D. This CDR3 has 16 amino acids. Germline loops: CDR1 SGHDT, CDR2 YYEEEE. Trimming left V 1 base short and J 2 bases short, with 14 bases between. The CDR3 nucleotides read TGTGCCAGCAGCTTGCACAGCCGACCGCCCACAGATACGCAGTATTTT. It translates to CASSLHSRPPTDTQYF.

The chain uses TRBV4-1 and TRBJ2-7; 10 bases line up with TRBD2. Unmatched junction bases numbered 3, after V lost 4 bases and J lost 0 bases. Looked up from germline, CDR1 is MGHRA and CDR2 is YSYEKL. The CDR3 runs to 15 residues. CDR3 sequence (DNA): TGCGCCAGCAGCCTAGCGGGAGGTTACTCCTACGAGCAGTACTTC. It translates to CASSLAGGYSYEQYF.

The gene calls are TRBV21-1 and TRBJ1-1; no DNA check was done on the table's D call, TRBD1. TRBV21-1 is a recognized pseudogene. There are 14 residues in the CDR3. Here the CDR3 DNA reads TGTGCCAGCAGCAAGGGACACCCCAACACTGAAGCTTTCTTT. This translates into CASSKGHPNTEAFF.

The chain has TRBV4-1 and TRBJ2-7; unclear D gene. CDR1 and CDR2 from the germline V gene are MGHRA and YSYEKL. The CDR3 covers 12 residues. V lost 0 bases and J lost 12, with 12 bases in between. DNA of the CDR3: TGCGCCAGCAGCCAAGATGGCAGTGGTCTGTACTTC. Protein: CASSQDGSGLYF.

The chain has TRBV5-3 and TRBJ1-3, with TRBD1 matching over 10 bases. TRBV5-3 is sorted into the ORF group, with uncertain function. This CDR3 region has 17 residues. The DNA for the CDR3 is TGTGACACACCGGGACAGGGGAGTAAGAGCTCTGGAAACACCATATATTTT. It yields the protein CDTPGQGSKSSGNTIYF.

V and J are TRBV14 and TRBJ2-7; 12 bases match TRBD2. J gave up 3 bases and V 5 bases, and 5 bases lay outside the gene matches. Germline V gives CDR1 SGHDN, CDR2 FVKESK. The CDR3 length is 15 residues. CDR3 nucleotides: TGTGCCAGCAGCGAAGGACTAGCGGGGCTCTACGAGCAGTACTTC. Translated, it gives CASSEGLAGLYEQYF.

In DNA form, the CDR3 reads TGTGCCAGCAGTTATCAGGGGAAGGAGCAGTTCTTC. Translating it yields CASSYQGKEQFF. This sequence joins TRBV6-5 and TRBJ2-1; a weak D match, TRBD1 (6 bases). Germline assignment: CDR1 MNHEY and CDR2 SVGAGI. This CDR3 has 12 amino acids. V was cut by 3 bases and J by 10 bases, with 10 bases left in between.

This rearrangement joins TRBV5-1 to TRBJ2-3; the match to TRBD2 covers 7 bases. CDR1 is SGHRS and CDR2 is YFSETQ in the germline V gene. J was trimmed by 4 bases and V by 0 bases; bases with no gene match: 5. This CDR3 is built from 15 residues. DNA of the CDR3: TGCGCCAGCAGCTTGGCCGGGAGCGGGGCAGATACGCAGTATTTT. Translation gives CASSLAGSGADTQYF.